The rows below give T cell receptor beta chains drawn from one sample of a study of cytomegalovirus exposure and HLA in healthy donors. Repertoires were generated with immunoSEQ multiplex PCR, while TCRdb's copy carries only in-frame clones and drops some. The sample has some 130,000 clones; about 73% are singletons. Material: PBMCs. All receptors come from a woman aged 55-69 years in good health and CMV-seropositive. Each CDR3 is given with its conserved first and last residue. Fields, in order: J gene, clone size, D gene, V gene, CDR3 protein, CDR3 DNA. D genes are given only for firm matches. The size entry is marked missing in some rows and otherwise reads once, few, many or a size class.

TRBJ1-3 | . | TRBD1 | TRBV28 | CASNLQGSGAGNTIYF | TGTGCCAGCAACCTACAGGGGAGTGGCGCTGGAAACACCATATATTTT
TRBJ2-7 | . | . | TRBV27 | CASSPRFGTGPSPFSYEQYF | TGTGCCAGCAGTCCGCGGTTCGGGACTGGCCCATCCCCTTTCTCCTACGAGCAGTACTTC
TRBJ1-6 | few | . | TRBV14 | CASSQDQARQSLHF | TGTGCCAGCAGCCAAGATCAGGCCCGACAGTCCCTCCACTTT
TRBJ1-5 | . | . | TRBV5-1 | CASSLGASTSNQPQHF | TGCGCCAGCAGCTTGGGGGCATCCACTAGCAATCAGCCCCAGCATTTT
TRBJ1-1 | few | . | TRBV28 | CASRSEFFTEAFF | TGTGCCAGCAGGTCGGAGTTTTTCACTGAAGCTTTCTTT
TRBJ1-4 | . | TRBD1 | TRBV19 | CASSPGQGREKLFF | TGTGCCAGTAGTCCGGGACAGGGTCGTGAAAAACTGTTTTTT
TRBJ2-7 | . | . | TRBV28 | CATGGGHYEQYF | TGTGCCACCGGAGGGGGCCACTACGAGCAGTACTTC
TRBJ1-2 | few | TRBD1 | TRBV13 | CASTSNRGRGYTF | TGTGCCAGCACATCAAACAGGGGGCGAGGCTACACCTTC
TRBJ1-1 | few | . | TRBV9 | CASSVSISTGAFF | TGTGCCAGCAGCGTATCAATCTCCACAGGGGCTTTCTTT
TRBJ2-7 | . | . | TRBV5-1 | CASSPGGEGYEQYF | TGCGCCAGCAGCCCTGGAGGGGAAGGATACGAGCAGTACTTC
TRBJ2-7 | few | . | TRBV7-9 | CASSVDYYEQYF | TGTGCCAGCAGCGTAGACTATTACGAGCAGTACTTC
TRBJ2-4 | . | TRBD1 | TRBV7-9 | CASSEGQGKAKNIQYF | TGTGCCAGCAGCGAGGGACAGGGAAAGGCCAAAAACATTCAGTACTTC
TRBJ1-1 | . | TRBD1 | TRBV27 | CASSPWGQGNTEAFF | TGTGCCAGCAGTCCATGGGGACAGGGGAACACTGAAGCTTTCTTT
TRBJ2-6 | once | . | TRBV5-5 | CASSLGAGANVLTF | TGTGCCAGCAGCTTGGGCGCCGGGGCCAACGTCCTGACTTTC